The clone carrying this T cell receptor beta chain rates as medium-sized (0.01 to 0.1%). Its antigen remains unidentified. The data were taken from a study of spatial heterogeneity in lung cancer. Across the study: The average count in raw reads for each unique TCR and UMI combination exceeded nine appearances.

The CDR3 runs to 14 residues. V was shortened by 5 bases and J by 2 bases, with 12 bases between the two germline ends. Noted time point: sample taken at primary tumor resection. No cells were sorted before sequencing. The whole RNA sequenced was extracted from tumor, nontumor lung or frozen PBMC. Using its own MiXCR run on the 5' RACE reads, TCRdb lists one record per CDR3 protein. The sample consists of about 3,300 distinct CDR3 sequences, 7% to 10% of them appearing once. General observations from the study: The number of expanded tumor alpha and beta chains correlated with mutation number.

The source is a male donor with early-stage non-small cell lung cancer. The specimen comprised lung tumor tissue, sampled at surgery. The chain joins TRBV12-3 or TRBV12-4 to TRBJ1-1, with a tentative D call TRBD1 (6 bases). Here the CDR3 reads CASSLAGVNTEAFF. CDR3 coding DNA: TGTGCCAGCAGTCTCGCAGGGGTAAACACTGAAGCTTTCTTT.